A selection of T cell receptor beta chains follows, all from one sample in a study of response to subunit inactivated influenza vaccine. TCRdb fed the RT-PCR reads into MiXCR, producing one record per CDR3 protein. The sample records about 480,000 distinct CDR3 sequences, approximately 10% being singletons. The sequenced sample was PBMCs from blood, obtained 35 to 45 days after vaccination. The origin of the receptors is a man in his forties or fifties who received an inactivated influenza vaccine. CDR3s include the opening cysteine and the closing phenylalanine or tryptophan. Each record gives: J gene, clone size, D gene, V gene, CDR3 DNA, CDR3 protein. D genes are given only for firm matches. Size values are once, few and many counts, or a class for expanded clones, and some rows have none.

TRBJ2-5	NA	TRBD1	TRBV6-2/TRBV6-3	TGTGCCAGCAGTTCGGGGACAGGCACCCGGGGTCCTGCCCAGTACTTC	CASSSGTGTRGPAQYF
TRBJ1-1	many	NA	TRBV5-1	TGCGCCAGCAGCTTGGTTTTGCAGGGCGAAGCTTTCTTT	CASSLVLQGEAFF
TRBJ1-5	NA	TRBD1	TRBV11-2	TGTGCCAGCAGCTTAGATTACACAGGGGGCAGTCAGCCCCAGCATTTT	CASSLDYTGGSQPQHF
TRBJ2-1	many	TRBD1	TRBV5-1	TGCGCCAGCAGCTTGGTGCAGGGGGTAGGTGAGCAGTTCTTC	CASSLVQGVGEQFF
TRBJ2-3	NA	TRBD1	TRBV10-3	TGTGCCATCAGTGAGACCGAGGGACAGTTAACCCGCACAGATACGCAGTATTTT	CAISETEGQLTRTDTQYF
TRBJ2-2	many	TRBD1	TRBV29-1	TGCAGCGTGTCCGGGACAGGGAAAGTAGACCCTAAGAACACCGGGGAGCTGTTTTTT	CSVSGTGKVDPKNTGELFF
TRBJ2-1	few	NA	TRBV12-3/TRBV12-4	TGTGCCAGCAGGCCCAGGTTCGGCGGGGTATACAATGAGCAGTTCTTC	CASRPRFGGVYNEQFF
TRBJ1-4	many	NA	TRBV27	TGTGCCAGCAGTCCAATGGGGCGTAATGAAAAACTGTTTTTT	CASSPMGRNEKLFF
TRBJ2-2	many	NA	TRBV6-2/TRBV6-3	TGTGCCAGCATCAACCCCGGGACAATGAACACCGGGGAGCTGTTTTTT	CASINPGTMNTGELFF
TRBJ2-2	few	TRBD2	TRBV20-1	TGCAGTGCTAGATTCCGATCTAGCGGGGGCCTGAACACCGGGGAGCTGTTTTTT	CSARFRSSGGLNTGELFF
TRBJ2-7	few	NA	TRBV4-1	TGCGCCAGCAGCCAAGGGGAAAGGGGTTACGAGCAGTACTTC	CASSQGERGYEQYF
TRBJ2-1	NA	TRBD2	TRBV20-1	TGCAGTGCTAGGCGGGGGGGTTCCTACAATGAGCAGTTCTTC	CSARRGGSYNEQFF
TRBJ2-7	many	TRBD2	TRBV28	TGTGCCATCGGACCTAGCGGTTACGAGCAGTACTTC	CAIGPSGYEQYF
TRBJ1-4	NA	NA	TRBV12-3/TRBV12-4	TGTGCCAGCACCATTGGGGGCTCCCCTAGAGAAAAACTGTTTTTT	CASTIGGSPREKLFF
TRBJ2-2	many	NA	TRBV5-1	TGTGCCAGCAGTTTACAGGGTAACACCGGGGAGCTGTTTTTT	CASSLQGNTGELFF
TRBJ2-4	many	NA	TRBV29-1	TGCAGCGTTGCACTAGGATGGGGGGCCAAAAACATTCAGTACTTC	CSVALGWGAKNIQYF
TRBJ2-1	few	TRBD2	TRBV6-5	TGTGCCAGCAGTTACGCTACTAGCGGGAGTGATGAGCAGTTCTTC	CASSYATSGSDEQFF
TRBJ2-2	many	NA	TRBV7-2	TGTGCCAGCAGCTTTTTACCCGGGGAGCTGTTTTTT	CASSFLPGELFF
TRBJ2-1	NA	NA	TRBV2	TGTGCCAGCCGGAAAGGGAGCAGTGTCTTGGGGGTTGAGCAGTTCTTC	CASRKGSSVLGVEQFF
TRBJ1-1	few	TRBD1	TRBV5-1	TGCGCCAGCAGCTTGGCCGCTCTGACAGGGACTGAAGCTTTCTTT	CASSLAALTGTEAFF
TRBJ2-1	NA	NA	TRBV19	TGTGCCAGTAGTAGAGCACTGTCCTACAATGAGCAGTTCTTC	CASSRALSYNEQFF
TRBJ1-5	NA	NA	TRBV20-1	TGCAGTGCTGGGACAACGAGCAATCAGCCCCAGCATTTT	CSAGTTSNQPQHF